Below, 14 T cell receptor beta chains from the same sample are listed, as sequenced in a study of blood T cells in healthy people across ages. A second PCR, run for about 7 to 11 cycles, used a sample-barcoded 5' primer plus a J-beta primer mix. MiXCR, run by TCRdb on the 5' RACE reads, gives a single entry per CDR3 protein. This sample carries about 970,000 distinct CDR3 sequences, roughly 51% of them seen once, and the ten largest clones take 20% to 25%. The sequencing sample was made of blood. The receptor source for this set is a woman in her sixties or seventies in good health.

This clonotype was observed many times. This chain joins TRBV29-1 and TRBJ2-1; D may be TRBD2 (5 bases). Germline V CDR1 and CDR2: SQVTM, ANQGSEA. CDR3 length: 12 amino acids. V gave up 3 bases and J gave up 13 bases, with 16 bases separating them. CDR3 nucleotide sequence: TGCAGCGTTGAGTCGGGGAGAGGTGGCCAGTTCTTC. Translation: CSVESGRGGQFF.

In its sample, this clonotype was seen a few times. The chain is built from TRBV2 and TRBJ1-2; no clear D. This CDR3 contains 16 residues. CDR1 SNHLY and CDR2 FYNNEI come from the germline V gene. The V end was cut by 6 bases, the J end by 0 bases, with 17 bases between. CDR3 DNA sequence: TGTGCCAGCAGCGCACGGGTGTCGACTTCTAACTATGGCTACACCTTC. Translated, it gives CASSARVSTSNYGYTF.

This chain links TRBV12-3 or TRBV12-4 with TRBJ2-7, with D maybe TRBD1 (5 bases). The CDR3 consists of 13 residues. Trimming took off 8 bases at V and 5 bases at J, with 16 bases between the two ends. The CDR3 nucleotides are TGTGCCAGCGGACGCGTGGGGCGAGACGAGCAGTACTTC. Translating it yields CASGRVGRDEQYF.

This clonotype has more than one count but fewer than ten. V usage is TRBV6-2 or TRBV6-3 and J usage is TRBJ2-7; tentative D call: TRBD2 (6 bases). V dropped 6 bases and J dropped 0 bases, with 15 bases sitting between them. The CDR3 spans 15 residues. Germline assignment: CDR1 MNHEY and CDR2 SVGEGT. CDR3: CASRPLRGSSYEQYF. The CDR3 DNA is TGTGCCAGCAGACCTCTCCGGGGGTCCTCCTACGAGCAGTACTTC.

The rearrangement uses TRBV2 and TRBJ1-6, with a weak D call TRBD1 (6 bases). CDR3 length equals 13 residues. V gave up 7 bases and J gave up 9 bases, with 13 bases separating them. Per the germline V gene, CDR1 is SNHLY and CDR2 is FYNNEI. DNA of the CDR3: TGTGCCAGCAACGCCGACAGGAGTTCACCCCTCCACTTT. Protein: CASNADRSSPLHF.

This clonotype came up a few times. V usage is TRBV7-9 and J usage is TRBJ1-4; D remains unclear. The germline V gene has CDR1 SEHNR and CDR2 FQNEAQ (reference sequence). This CDR3 comprises 15 residues. V was trimmed by 5 bases and J by 6 bases, leaving 16 bases between them. CDR3 loop: CASSHLSAPDEKLFF. The CDR3 DNA reads TGTGCCAGCAGCCATCTGTCAGCCCCGGATGAAAAACTGTTTTTT. The variable domain in full, with the rest retrieved from reference TRBV7-9 and TRBJ1-4, is DTGVSQNPRHKITKRGQNVTFRCDPISEHNRLYWYRQTLGQGPEFLTYFQNEAQLEKSRLLSDRFSAERPKGSFSTLEIQRTEQGDSAMYLCASSHLSAPDEKLFFGSGTQLSVL.

V gene TRBV20-1 combines with J gene TRBJ2-7; weak D call: TRBD1 (5 bases). The germline gives CDR1 DFQATT, CDR2 SNEGSKA (reference sequence). Trimming cost V 3 bases and J 1 base, with 10 bases left between them. CDR3 length equals 13 residues. The CDR3 sequence: CSASRVGSYEQYF. CDR3 DNA sequence: TGCAGTGCTAGCAGGGTCGGGTCCTACGAGCAGTACTTC.

V gene TRBV7-9 combines with J gene TRBJ2-7, with a tentative D call TRBD1 (5 bases). In germline, CDR1 is SEHNR, CDR2 FQNEAQ (reference sequence). Trimming took 5 bases from V and 6 from J, leaving 17 bases between them. The CDR3 contains 14 residues. CDR3 DNA: TGTGCCAGCAGCGCACGCGGTAAGGGGCTCGAGCAGTACTTC. Translation gives CASSARGKGLEQYF.

This clonotype was counted once. As DNA, the CDR3 is TGCGCCAGCAGCTGGAGGGCAGGGGGCGAATTGAACACTGAAGCTTTCTTT. Translating it yields CASSWRAGGELNTEAFF. The chain has TRBV5-1 and TRBJ1-1, with 8 positions matching TRBD1. The germline CDR1 and CDR2 sequences are SGHRS and YFSETQ. With 3 bases clipped from V and 0 bases from J, the junction kept 10 bases outside the gene matches. The CDR3 contains 17 residues.

The chain recombines TRBV6-5 with TRBJ1-2, with 9 bases identical to TRBD1. The CDR3 loop spans 15 amino acids. Per germline, CDR1 MNHEY and CDR2 SVGAGI. The ends lost 6 bases at V and 5 bases at J; junction bases unmatched: 10. The CDR3 DNA reads TGTGCCAGCAGCTCCGGGACAGGGAGCGGGTATGGCTACACCTTC. Translation: CASSSGTGSGYGYTF.

On this clonotype: Sequence at one end of the junction differs from germline and may be a read error. This chain joins TRBV3-1 and TRBJ1-2, with D possibly being TRBD1 (6 bases). Germline loops: CDR1 LGHDT, CDR2 YNNKEL (reference sequence). This CDR3 is 14 amino acids long. The CDR3 bases are TGTGCCGGCAGTATAGGGGGGTTTTCCTATGGCTACACCTTC. Protein product: CAGSIGGFSYGYTF.

This clonotype was found a few times. This sequence joins TRBV5-1 and TRBJ1-6; 7 nucleotides agree with TRBD1. Germline V CDR1 and CDR2: SGHRS, YFSETQ. This CDR3 comprises 14 residues. The trim removed 7 bases at V and 5 bases at J, leaving 6 bases unmatched. This CDR3 is CASGRDRNNSPLHF. The CDR3 DNA sequence: TGCGCCAGCGGCCGGGACAGAAATAATTCACCCCTCCACTTT.

This clonotype has more than one count but fewer than ten. The rearrangement joins TRBV6-2 or TRBV6-3 to TRBJ2-3, with D uncertain. The V end was cut by 5 bases, the J end by 6 bases, with 21 bases between. The CDR3 has 16 amino acids. The germline gives CDR1 MNHEY, CDR2 SVGEGT. The chain's CDR3 is CASSDPATRVGDTQYF. Written as DNA, the CDR3 is TGTGCCAGCAGTGACCCCGCGACCCGGGTCGGGGATACGCAGTATTTT.

The chain uses TRBV12-3 or TRBV12-4 and TRBJ2-1; possibly TRBD1 or TRBD2 for D (6 bases each). The CDR3 totals 13 residues. Between the trimmed V and J ends, which lost 7 bases and 7 bases, there was a span of 14 bases. CDR3: CASTRGPRNEQFF. The CDR3 DNA sequence: TGTGCCAGCACCCGGGGGCCGAGGAATGAGCAGTTCTTC.